A single T cell receptor (beta chain) is shown here with its context. This clonotype was detected ten times or more. Its antigen remains undetermined. The sample holds no much larger clone one base away, and base qualities are not on file. The CDR3, from cysteine to phenylalanine, totals 17 residues. Only the CDR3 DNA stays, 51 bases, in frame from base 1. CDR1 ENHRY and CDR2 SYGVKD were looked up in the germline V gene. V is shortened by 5 bases, J by 3 bases, and the region joining them spans 22 bases. Patients with ophthalmopathy had moderately to severely active disease, with a Clinical Activity Score of 3 or more, a NOSPECS grade of 4 or more, and a disease duration of less than 3 months. Anyone with other autoimmune diseases, uncontrolled infections, pregnancy or lactation was excluded from the study. Diagnosis was based on clinical symptoms, serum thyroxine, TRAb, thyroid ultrasound and orbital computed tomography. Ficoll-Paque density gradient centrifugation was used to isolate PBMCs from about 9 ml of fresh peripheral blood. Trizol reagent was used to extract the total RNA, and its quality was then checked on an Agilent 2100 Bioanalyzer.

This entry comes from a study of Graves' ophthalmopathy and Graves' hyperthyroidism (dated by TCRdb to 2016 to 2019). At the level of the whole study: Peripheral blood was collected before any treatment was given, at the time of initial diagnosis. The study used signatures of the TCR beta repertoire to tell Graves' ophthalmopathy apart from Graves' hyperthyroidism and to predict which patients would progress to ophthalmopathy. In total, some 140 blood samples were TCR-sequenced: 40 to 45 ophthalmopathy, some 75 hyperthyroidism and roughly 17 hyperthyroidism-to-ophthalmopathy patients. To explore V-J signatures that distinguish ophthalmopathy from hyperthyroidism, a discovery set of around 100 patients was enrolled, made up of more than 40 with ophthalmopathy and 57 with stable hyperthyroidism. For independent validation, a separate cohort was made up of approximately 19 hyperthyroidism patients plus 17 patients who later progressed from hyperthyroidism to ophthalmopathy. In five or six hyperthyroidism patients, the T-cell repertoire of thyroid tissue was compared with the T-cell repertoire of blood. Once sampling was done, hyperthyroidism patients were given methimazole at a starting dose of 30 mg daily, while ophthalmopathy patients were given high-dose intravenous methylprednisolone.

Paper-wide results and their limitations: Most of the expanded thyroid clonotypes with a frequency above 0.001 were also detected in blood, and it was suggested that the thyroid immune response may be reflected by blood repertoires. Sample size was not predetermined statistically, and investigators were not blinded to group allocation. The 13-signature model separated ophthalmopathy from stable hyperthyroidism with 87.88% sensitivity and 81.08% specificity in cross-validation, and 80%/75% in the test set. In validation, the model predicted ophthalmopathy progression with about 71% sensitivity and roughly 78% specificity; fewer than 15 predicted patients were CT-confirmed with GO in a median of approximately six months.

For repertoire sequencing, TCR beta CDR3 regions were amplified from RNA transcripts. A first-round RT-PCR used HTBI primers with the Qiagen OneStep RT-PCR kit, followed by a second-round multiplex PCR, size selection and purification. Sequencing of the libraries was carried out on an Illumina HiSeq2000 in paired-end mode with 100 bp reads. The study's processing was this. SOAPnuke was used to process the reads, throwing out any read that had adapters, had uncalled bases, had a mean Phred below 15, or lacked an exact constant-primer or identifier match. High-quality paired reads were merged with COPE v1.2.5. Each unique nucleotide sequence was treated as a clonotype, and MiTCR v1.1 was used to align the clonotypes to the IMGT TRB V, D and J references. The analysis was limited to V-J combinations with a frequency above 0.0001, which together covered approximately 99% of the repertoires. A TCR clonal expansion and chaos score per V-J combination was defined as the ratio of F50 clonal expansion to chaos observed in the TCRdist matrix. Features were reduced by Welch's t-statistics and random forest to around 13 V-J combinations, which fed a naive Bayes classifier. Thyroid-blood repertoire similarity was quantified with the Morisita-Horn index. Through fastp at Q25 and MiXCR, TCRdb rebuilt clones from the public reads, retaining in-frame beta chains. Every distinct CDR3 protein forms one entry, paired with its most common genes and DNA. These V and J calls originate from TCRdb's pipeline instead of the authors' own analysis. The sample table shows about 740,000 distinct CDR3 sequences, and about 44% are seen once. The top ten clones comprise 40% to 45% of the sample.

The sequencing input was peripheral blood. This TCR was recovered from an adult man with Graves' ophthalmopathy. The rearranged segments are TRBV10-3 and TRBJ2-5; a weak D assignment points to TRBD2 (5 bases agree). This receptor carries the CDR3 CAISPSPGMRVEETQYF. The nucleotides read TGTGCCATCAGTCCTTCCCCGGGGATGAGGGTAGAAGAGACCCAGTACTTC.